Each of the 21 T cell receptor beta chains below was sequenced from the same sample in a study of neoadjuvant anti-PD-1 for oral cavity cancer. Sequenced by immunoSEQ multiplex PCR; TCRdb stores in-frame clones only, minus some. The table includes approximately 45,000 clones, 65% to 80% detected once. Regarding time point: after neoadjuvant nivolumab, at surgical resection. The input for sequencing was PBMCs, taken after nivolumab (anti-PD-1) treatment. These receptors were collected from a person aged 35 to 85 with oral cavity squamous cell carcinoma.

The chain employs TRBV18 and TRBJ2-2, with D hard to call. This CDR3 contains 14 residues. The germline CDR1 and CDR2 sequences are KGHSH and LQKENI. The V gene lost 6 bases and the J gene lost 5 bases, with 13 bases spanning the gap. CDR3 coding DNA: TGTGCCAGCTCTATTACTACGGGTACCGGGGAGCTGTTTTTT. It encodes CASSITTGTGELFF.

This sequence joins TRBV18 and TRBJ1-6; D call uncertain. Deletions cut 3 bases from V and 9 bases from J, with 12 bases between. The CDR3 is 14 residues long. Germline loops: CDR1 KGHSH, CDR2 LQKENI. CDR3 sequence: CASSPSLEGSPLHF. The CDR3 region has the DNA TGTGCCAGCTCACCCAGCCTGGAGGGTTCACCCCTCCACTTT.

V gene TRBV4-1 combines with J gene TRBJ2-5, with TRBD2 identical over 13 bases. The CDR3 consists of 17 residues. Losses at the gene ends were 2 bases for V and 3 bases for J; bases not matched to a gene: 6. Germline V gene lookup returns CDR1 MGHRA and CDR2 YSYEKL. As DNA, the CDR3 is TGCGCCAGCAGCCAACCCAGCGGACTAGCGGGGGAAGAGACCCAGTACTTC. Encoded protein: CASSQPSGLAGEETQYF.

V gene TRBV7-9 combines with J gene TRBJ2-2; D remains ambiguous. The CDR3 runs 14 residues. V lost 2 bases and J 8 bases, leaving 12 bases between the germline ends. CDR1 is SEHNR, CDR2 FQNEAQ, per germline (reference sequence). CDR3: CASSLRELYGELFF. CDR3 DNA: TGTGCCAGCAGCTTAAGGGAATTGTATGGGGAGCTGTTTTTT.

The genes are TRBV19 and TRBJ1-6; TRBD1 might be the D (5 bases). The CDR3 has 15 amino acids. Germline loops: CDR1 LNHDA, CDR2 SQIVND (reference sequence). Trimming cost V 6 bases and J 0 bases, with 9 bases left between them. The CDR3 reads CASRPGSSYNSPLHF. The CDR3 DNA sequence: TGTGCCAGTAGACCAGGGAGCTCCTATAATTCACCCCTCCACTTT.

This chain's CDR3 is CASRVQGAGGYTF. CDR3 nucleotides: TGTGCCAGCAGGGTGCAGGGGGCTGGGGGCTACACCTTC. The V gene is TRBV27, the J gene TRBJ1-2; 8 positions match TRBD1. This CDR3 has 13 residues. J lost 8 bases, V lost 6 bases, and 8 bases had no gene match. CDR1 MNHEY and CDR2 SMNVEV come from the germline V gene (reference sequence).

CDR3 protein: CASSAPAQAYEQYF. CDR3 nucleotides: TGTGCCAGCAGTGCCCCCGCACAGGCCTACGAGCAGTACTTC. V is TRBV28 and J is TRBJ2-7, with D possibly TRBD1 on 5 matching bases. The V gene lost 5 bases and the J gene lost 2 bases, with 13 bases spanning the gap. Germline CDR1 MDHEN, CDR2 SYDVKM. CDR3 length equals 14 residues.

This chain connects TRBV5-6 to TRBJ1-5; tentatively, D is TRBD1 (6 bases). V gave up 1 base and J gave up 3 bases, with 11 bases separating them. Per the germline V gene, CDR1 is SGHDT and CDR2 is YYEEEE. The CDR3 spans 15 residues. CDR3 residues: CASSLRGRVNQPQHF. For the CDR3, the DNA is TGTGCCAGCAGCTTGCGGGGGCGGGTCAATCAGCCCCAGCATTTT.

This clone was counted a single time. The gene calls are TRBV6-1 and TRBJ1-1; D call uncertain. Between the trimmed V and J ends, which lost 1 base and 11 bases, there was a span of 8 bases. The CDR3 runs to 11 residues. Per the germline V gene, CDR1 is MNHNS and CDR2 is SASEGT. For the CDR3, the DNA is TGTGCCAGCAGTGAAGGGATCACCGCTTTCTTT. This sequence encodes CASSEGITAFF.

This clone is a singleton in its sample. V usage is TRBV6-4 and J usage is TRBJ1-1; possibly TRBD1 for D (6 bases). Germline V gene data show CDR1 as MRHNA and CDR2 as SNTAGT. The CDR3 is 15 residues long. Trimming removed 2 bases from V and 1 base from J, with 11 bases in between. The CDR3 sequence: CASSDGGGANTEAFF. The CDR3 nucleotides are TGTGCCAGCAGTGACGGTGGGGGCGCGAACACTGAAGCTTTCTTT.

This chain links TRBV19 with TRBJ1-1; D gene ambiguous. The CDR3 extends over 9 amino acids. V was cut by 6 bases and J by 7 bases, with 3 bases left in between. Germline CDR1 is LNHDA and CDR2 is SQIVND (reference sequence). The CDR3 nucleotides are TGTGCCAGTAGAAATGAAGCTTTCTTT. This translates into CASRNEAFF.

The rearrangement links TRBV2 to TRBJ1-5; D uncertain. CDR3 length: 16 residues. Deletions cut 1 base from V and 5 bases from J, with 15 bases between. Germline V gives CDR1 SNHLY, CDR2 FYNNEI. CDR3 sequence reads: CASSEEVGYRYQPQHF. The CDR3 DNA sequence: TGTGCCAGCAGTGAAGAGGTGGGGTACCGATATCAGCCCCAGCATTTT.

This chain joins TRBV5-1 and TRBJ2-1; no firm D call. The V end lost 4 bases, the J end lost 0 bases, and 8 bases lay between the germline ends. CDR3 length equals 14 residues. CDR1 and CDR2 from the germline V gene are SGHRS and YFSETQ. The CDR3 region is CASSQSSSYNEQFF. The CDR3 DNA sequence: TGCGCCAGCAGCCAGTCAAGCTCCTACAATGAGCAGTTCTTC.

CDR3 nucleotides: TGTGCCAGCAGTGCTGTTCCGGGACAGGGAGCGAATGGCTACACCTTC. Amino acids: CASSAVPGQGANGYTF. The chain is built from TRBV2 and TRBJ1-2; 9 nucleotides line up with TRBD1. V dropped 4 bases and J dropped 6; count of bases not matched to a gene: 12. This CDR3 has 16 residues. Germline CDR1 SNHLY, CDR2 FYNNEI. The complete variable domain, with remaining parts taken from reference TRBV2 and TRBJ1-2, reads EPEVTQTPSHQVTQMGQEVILRCVPISNHLYFYWYRQILGQKVEFLVSFYNNEISEKSEIFDDQFSVERPDGSNFTLKIRSTKLEDSAMYFCASSAVPGQGANGYTFGSGTRLTVV.

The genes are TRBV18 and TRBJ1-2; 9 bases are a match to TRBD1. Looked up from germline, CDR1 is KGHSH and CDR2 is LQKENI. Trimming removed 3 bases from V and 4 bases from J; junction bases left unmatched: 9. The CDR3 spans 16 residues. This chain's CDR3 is CASSPVRDRAVYGYTF. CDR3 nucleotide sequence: TGTGCCAGCTCACCTGTCCGGGACAGGGCGGTCTATGGCTACACCTTC.

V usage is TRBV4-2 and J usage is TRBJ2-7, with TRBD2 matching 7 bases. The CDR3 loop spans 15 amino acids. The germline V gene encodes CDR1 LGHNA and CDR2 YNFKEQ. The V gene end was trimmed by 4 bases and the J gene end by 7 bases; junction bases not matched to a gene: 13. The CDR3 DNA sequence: TGTGCCAGCAGCCCACGGGAGAGCGGAGCGGGGGAGCAGTACTTC. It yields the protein CASSPRESGAGEQYF.

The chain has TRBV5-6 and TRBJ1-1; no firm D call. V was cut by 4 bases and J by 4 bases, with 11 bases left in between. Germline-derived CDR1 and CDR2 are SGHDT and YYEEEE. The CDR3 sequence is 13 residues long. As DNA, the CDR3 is TGTGCCAGCAGCCCAATCGGTCGCACTGAAGCTTTCTTT. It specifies CASSPIGRTEAFF.

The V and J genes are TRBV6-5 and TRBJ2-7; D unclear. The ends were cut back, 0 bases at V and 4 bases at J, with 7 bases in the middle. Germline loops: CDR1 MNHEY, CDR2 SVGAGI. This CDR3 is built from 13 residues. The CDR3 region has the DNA TGTGCCAGCAGTTACTCGTCGAGATACGAGCAGTACTTC. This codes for CASSYSSRYEQYF.

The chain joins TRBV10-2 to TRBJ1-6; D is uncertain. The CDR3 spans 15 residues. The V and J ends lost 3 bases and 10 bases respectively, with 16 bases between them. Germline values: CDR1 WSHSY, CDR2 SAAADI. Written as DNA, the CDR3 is TGCGCCAGCAGTGAATTTCGGTCCGGAGGGTCACCCCTCCACTTT. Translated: CASSEFRSGGSPLHF.

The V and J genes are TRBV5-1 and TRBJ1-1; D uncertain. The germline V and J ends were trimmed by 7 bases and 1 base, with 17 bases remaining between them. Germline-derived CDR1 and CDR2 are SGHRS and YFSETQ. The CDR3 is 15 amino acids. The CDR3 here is CASGEQPWGNTEAFF. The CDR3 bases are TGCGCCAGCGGGGAACAGCCTTGGGGGAACACTGAAGCTTTCTTT.

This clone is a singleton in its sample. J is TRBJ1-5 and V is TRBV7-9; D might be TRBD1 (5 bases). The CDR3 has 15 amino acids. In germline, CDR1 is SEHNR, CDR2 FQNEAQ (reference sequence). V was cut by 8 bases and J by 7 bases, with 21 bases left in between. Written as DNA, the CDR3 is TGTGCCAGCCAAAGCGGAGGGCAGGGAAGACAGCCCCAGCATTTT. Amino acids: CASQSGGQGRQPQHF.